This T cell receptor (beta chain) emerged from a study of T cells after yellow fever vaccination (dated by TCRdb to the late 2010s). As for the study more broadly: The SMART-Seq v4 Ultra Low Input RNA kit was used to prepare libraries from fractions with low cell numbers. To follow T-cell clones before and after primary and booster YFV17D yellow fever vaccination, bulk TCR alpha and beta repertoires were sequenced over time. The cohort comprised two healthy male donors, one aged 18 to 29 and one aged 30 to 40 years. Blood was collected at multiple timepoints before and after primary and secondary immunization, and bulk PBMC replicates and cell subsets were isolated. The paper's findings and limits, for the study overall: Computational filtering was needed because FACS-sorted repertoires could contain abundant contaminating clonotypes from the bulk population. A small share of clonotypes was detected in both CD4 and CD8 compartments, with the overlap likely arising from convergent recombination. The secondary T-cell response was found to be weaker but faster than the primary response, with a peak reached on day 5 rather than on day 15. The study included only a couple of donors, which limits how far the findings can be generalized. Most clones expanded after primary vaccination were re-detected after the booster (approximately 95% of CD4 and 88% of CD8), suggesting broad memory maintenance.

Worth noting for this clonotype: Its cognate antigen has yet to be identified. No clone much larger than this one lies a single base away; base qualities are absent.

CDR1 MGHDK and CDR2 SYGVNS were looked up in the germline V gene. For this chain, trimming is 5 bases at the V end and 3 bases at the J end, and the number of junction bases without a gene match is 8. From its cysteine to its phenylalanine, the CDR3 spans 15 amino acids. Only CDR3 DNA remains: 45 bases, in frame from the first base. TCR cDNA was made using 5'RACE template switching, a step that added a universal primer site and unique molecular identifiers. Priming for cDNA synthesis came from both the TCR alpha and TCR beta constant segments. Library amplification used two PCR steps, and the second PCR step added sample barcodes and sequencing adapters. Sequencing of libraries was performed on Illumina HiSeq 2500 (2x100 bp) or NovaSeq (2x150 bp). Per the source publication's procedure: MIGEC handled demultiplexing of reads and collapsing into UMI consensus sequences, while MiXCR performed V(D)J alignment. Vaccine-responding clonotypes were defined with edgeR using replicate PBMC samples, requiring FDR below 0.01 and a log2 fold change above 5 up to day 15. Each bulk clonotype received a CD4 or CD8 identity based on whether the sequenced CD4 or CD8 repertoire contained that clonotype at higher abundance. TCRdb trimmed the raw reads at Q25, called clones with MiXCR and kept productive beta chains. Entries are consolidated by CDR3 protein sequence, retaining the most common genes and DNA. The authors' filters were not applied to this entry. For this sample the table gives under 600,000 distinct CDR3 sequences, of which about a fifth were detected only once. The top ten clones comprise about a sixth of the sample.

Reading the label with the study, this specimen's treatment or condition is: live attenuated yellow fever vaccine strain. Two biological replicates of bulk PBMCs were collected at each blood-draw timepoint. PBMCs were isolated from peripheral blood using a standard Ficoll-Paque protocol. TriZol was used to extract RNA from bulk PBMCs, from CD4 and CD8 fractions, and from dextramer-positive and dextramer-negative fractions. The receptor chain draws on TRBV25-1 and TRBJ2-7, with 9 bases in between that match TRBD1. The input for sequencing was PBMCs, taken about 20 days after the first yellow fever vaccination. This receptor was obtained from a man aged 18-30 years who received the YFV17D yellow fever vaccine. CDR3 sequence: CASSTPGTGLYEQYF. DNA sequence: TGTGCCAGCAGTACCCCCGGGACAGGGCTCTACGAGCAGTACTTC.